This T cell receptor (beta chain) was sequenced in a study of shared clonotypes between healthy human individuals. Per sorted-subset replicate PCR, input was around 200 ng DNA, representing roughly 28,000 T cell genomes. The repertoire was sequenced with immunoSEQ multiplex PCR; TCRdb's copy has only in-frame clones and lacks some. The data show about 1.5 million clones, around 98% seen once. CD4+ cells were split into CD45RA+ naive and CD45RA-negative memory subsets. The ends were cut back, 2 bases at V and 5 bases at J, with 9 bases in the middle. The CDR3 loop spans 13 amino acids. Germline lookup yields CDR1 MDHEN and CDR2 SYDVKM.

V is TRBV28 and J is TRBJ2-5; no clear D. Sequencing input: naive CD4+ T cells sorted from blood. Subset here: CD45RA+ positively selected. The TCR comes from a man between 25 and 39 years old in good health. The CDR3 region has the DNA TGTGCCAGCAGTTTACCCCAGAAGGAGACCCAGTACTTC. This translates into CASSLPQKETQYF.